The TCR beta chain described here comes from a study of blood T cell repertoires in COVID-19. Study details: Italy, Spain and the United States were the sources of the convalescent and acute COVID-19 samples. From T cells, B-cell-depleted T cells, or PBMCs came the material, which was cDNA or gDNA.

Germline V gene data show CDR1 as MNHEY and CDR2 as SVGAGI. This CDR3 has 14 amino acids. J lost 4 bases, V lost 6 bases, and 6 bases had no gene match. In the original analysis: Amplification with reference gene primers provided the estimates of nucleated cell counts. TCRdb's table, derived via immunoSEQ multiplex PCR, lists solely in-frame clones and lacks some. That table gives V, J and clone size, and the DNA gave D and trimming. In the table there are about 100,000 clones, 75% to 90% of which are singletons. The receptor was isolated from a man aged 80 or over with acute or convalescent COVID-19. The chain combines TRBV6-5 with TRBJ1-2; the match to TRBD1 covers 9 bases. Sequenced sample: peripheral blood. CDR3 sequence (DNA): TGTGCCAGCAGCGGGGACAGGGTATTCTATGGCTACACCTTC. Translation gives CASSGDRVFYGYTF.